What follows are 25 T cell receptor beta chains derived from one specimen sequenced in a study of CD8+CD57+ T cells in acquired aplastic anemia. Patients who underwent sequencing had shown CD8+CD57+ cell expansion by flow cytometry. The template for TCR beta VDJ and CDR3 sequence profiling was genomic DNA. TCRdb redid the calling of the reads with MiXCR, one entry per CDR3 protein. The sample shows 150,000 or so distinct CDR3 sequences, more than 40% of them seen only once. Sequencing used sorted CD4+, CD8+, or CD8+CD57+ T cells (not recorded which) from PBMCs. These receptors originate from a human donor with aplastic anemia.

Comments on this clonotype: No conserved phenylalanine or tryptophan is present at the end of the CDR3, so a read error is the likely explanation. V gene TRBV9 combines with J gene TRBJ2-6; D not resolved. Trimming cost V 7 bases and J 1 base, with 3 bases left between them. Germline CDR1 is SGDLS and CDR2 is YYNGEE. CDR3 length: 12 residues. In nucleotides, the CDR3 is TGTGCCAGCGGTTCTGGGGCCAACGTCCTGACTCAC. Its protein is CASGSGANVLTH.

This clonotype was found a few times. This chain connects TRBV25-1 to TRBJ2-5; maybe TRBD2 (5 bases). This CDR3 is 15 amino acids long. Germline CDR1 reads MGHDK; CDR2 reads SYGVNS. With 2 bases removed from V and 4 bases from J, the gap between germline ends came to 14 bases. CDR3 sequence: CASSEPGMGPETQYF. The CDR3 DNA is TGTGCCAGCAGTGAACCGGGGATGGGCCCAGAGACCCAGTACTTC.

This clonotype showed up many times. CDR3 residues: CASMGGQSYEQYF. The CDR3 DNA reads as TGTGCCAGTATGGGCGGGCAAAGCTACGAGCAGTACTTC. This rearrangement joins TRBV19 to TRBJ2-7, with D possibly TRBD2 on 5 matching bases. Germline CDR1 LNHDA, CDR2 SQIVND (reference sequence). Trimming took 7 bases from V and 3 from J, leaving 13 bases between them. The CDR3 runs 13 residues.

The table lists this clonotype with many counts. The junction differs from germline at one of its ends, possibly a read error. V usage is TRBV7-7 and J usage is TRBJ2-7, with D tentatively TRBD2 (6 bases). The V gene's germline CDR1 is SSHAT and CDR2 FNYEAQ (reference sequence). This CDR3 comprises 14 residues. The DNA for the CDR3 is TGTGCTAGCAGCTTAGGAGGGGACTCCTACGAGCAGTACTTC. It encodes CASSLGGDSYEQYF. Filled out from reference TRBV7-7 and TRBJ2-7, the complete variable domain reads GAGVSQSPRYKVTKRGQDVTLRCDPISSHATLYWYQQALGQGPEFLTYFNYEAQPDKSGLPSDRFSAERPEGSISTLTIQRTEQRDSAMYRCASSLGGDSYEQYFGPGTRLTVT.

V gene TRBV19 combines with J gene TRBJ2-2, with TRBD2 matching over 8 bases. The germline CDR1 and CDR2 sequences are LNHDA and SQIVND (reference sequence). The ends lost 5 bases at V and 6 bases at J; junction bases unmatched: 11. This CDR3 is built from 16 residues. CDR3: CASSPQGAGAPGELFF. Written as DNA, the CDR3 is TGTGCCAGTAGTCCTCAGGGAGCGGGAGCCCCCGGGGAGCTGTTTTTT. Based on the CDR3 plus reference TRBV19 and TRBJ2-2, the full variable domain is DGGITQSPKYLFRKEGQNVTLSCEQNLNHDAMYWYRQDPGQGLRLIYYSQIVNDFQKGDIAEGYSVSREKKESFPLTVTSAQKNPTAFYLCASSPQGAGAPGELFFGEGSRLTVL.

The chain uses TRBV2 and TRBJ1-6; no firm D call. Germline V gene lookup returns CDR1 SNHLY and CDR2 FYNNEI. This CDR3 is built from 13 residues. V lost 0 bases, J lost 7 bases, and 4 bases lay in between. DNA for the CDR3: TGTGCCAGCAGTGAAGCCCCGAATTCACCCCTCCACTTT. Amino acid sequence: CASSEAPNSPLHF.

V is TRBV2 and J is TRBJ2-5; D is possibly TRBD2 (6 bases). The CDR3 contains 15 residues. CDR1 and CDR2 (germline): SNHLY, FYNNEI. Trimming shortened V by 6 bases and J by 1 base, and 15 bases separated the two germline ends. The CDR3 region is CASRRDSTSQETQYF. The CDR3 DNA follows: TGTGCCAGCAGGAGGGACTCTACCTCCCAAGAGACCCAGTACTTC.

In DNA, the CDR3 is TGTGCCAGCAGCGAACTAGCGGGAGGGCGTAACAATGAGCAGTTCTTC. Translation gives CASSELAGGRNNEQFF. This chain links TRBV7-3 with TRBJ2-1, with 13 bases aligning to TRBD2. Germline CDR1 reads SGHTA; CDR2 reads FQGTGA. The CDR3 is made up of 16 amino acids. J gave up 5 bases and V 5 bases, and 6 bases lay outside the gene matches.

This chain connects TRBV24-1 to TRBJ1-5, with D possibly matching TRBD1 (6 bases). The germline gives CDR1 KGHDR, CDR2 SFDVKD. Trimming cost V 7 bases and J 7 bases, with 16 bases left between them. The CDR3 consists of 14 residues. CDR3 coding DNA: TGTGCCACCAGCAGTTCGGTAGGGGGGCAGCCCCAGCATTTT. Protein product: CATSSSVGGQPQHF.

This clonotype was counted ten times or more. The V and J genes are TRBV5-1 and TRBJ2-2, with D tentatively TRBD1 or TRBD2 (6 bases each). V lost 2 bases and J lost 4, with 12 bases in between. Germline V gives CDR1 SGHRS, CDR2 YFSETQ. The CDR3 runs 15 residues. The CDR3 nucleotides are TGCGCCAGCAGCTTTTCGGGGGCGCGCACCGGGGAGCTGTTTTTT. The encoded protein is CASSFSGARTGELFF.

With regard to this clonotype: This may come from a read error, since a much larger clone is one base off. This chain connects TRBV6-1 to TRBJ2-7, with 11 bases matching TRBD1. The CDR3 covers 13 residues. From germline, CDR1 is MNHNS and CDR2 SASEGT. The ends lost 10 bases at V and 7 bases at J; junction bases unmatched: 9. The CDR3 here is CANKGQGEWEQYF. The CDR3 coding sequence is TGTGCCAACAAGGGACAGGGGGAGTGGGAGCAGTACTTC.

In regard to this clonotype: The CDR3 end shows no conserved phenylalanine or tryptophan, and so a read error is likely. J is TRBJ1-2 and V is TRBV2, with a weak D call TRBD1 (5 bases). V was pared by 4 bases and J by 2 bases, with 8 bases between. The CDR3 length is 13 residues. Germline CDR1 is SNHLY and CDR2 is FYNNEI. The CDR3 DNA reads TGTGCCAGCAGTGGACAGACCAACTATGGCTACACCGTC. Its protein product is CASSGQTNYGYTV.

This clonotype was detected a few times. A read error may account for a junction end that differs from germline. V gene TRBV7-7 combines with J gene TRBJ2-7; possibly TRBD2 for D (5 bases). Germline CDR1 reads SSHAT; CDR2 reads FNYEAQ (reference sequence). The CDR3 contains 14 residues. In DNA, the CDR3 is TGTGCTAGCAGCCTCGGGGTAGGGCTGGACGAGCAGTACTTC. As protein: CASSLGVGLDEQYF.

This rearrangement joins TRBV25-1 to TRBJ2-7, with 13 positions matching TRBD2. The J segment lost 0 bases and the V segment lost 9 bases, leaving 11 bases of the junction unmatched. The CDR3 contains 17 residues. Germline V lookup: CDR1 MGHDK, CDR2 SYGVNS. The CDR3 protein is CARSTGTSGTSSYEQYF. The DNA for the CDR3 is TGTGCCAGATCCACCGGGACTAGCGGGACCAGCTCCTACGAGCAGTACTTC.

The chain joins TRBV20-1 to TRBJ2-7; TRBD2 aligns across 10 bases. The CDR3 runs 17 residues. The germline V gene has CDR1 DFQATT and CDR2 SNEGSKA (reference sequence). Trimming removed 1 base from V and 2 bases from J; junction bases left unmatched: 11. The CDR3 spells CSARGRDVAGGAYEQYF. The CDR3 DNA reads as TGCAGTGCTAGAGGCCGGGACGTAGCGGGAGGAGCCTACGAGCAGTACTTC.

V gene TRBV6-1 combines with J gene TRBJ2-1; 9 positions agree with TRBD2. This CDR3 comprises 15 residues. Germline V gene data show CDR1 as MNHNS and CDR2 as SASEGT. Trimming removed 7 bases from V and 3 bases from J; junction bases left unmatched: 7. The CDR3 DNA reads as TGTGCCAGCATCGAAGGGACTAGCAGCTACAATGAGCAGTTCTTC. This translates into CASIEGTSSYNEQFF.

This clonotype was detected only once. It may be a read error: a sequence one base away is much more abundant. The conserved phenylalanine or tryptophan is not found at the CDR3 terminus, so this likely reflects a read error. J is TRBJ1-1 and V is TRBV12-3 or TRBV12-4; D ambiguous. This CDR3 has 11 amino acids. The germline V and J ends were trimmed by 3 bases and 9 bases, with 8 bases remaining between them. The CDR3 coding sequence is TGTGCCAGCAGTTTTACTCGGCAAGCTTTCCTT. It specifies CASSFTRQAFL.

The chain is built from TRBV29-1 and TRBJ1-1; TRBD1 matches 8 bases. V trimming: 4 bases; J trimming: 4 bases; junction bases outside the gene matches: 8. This CDR3 comprises 14 residues. CDR1 and CDR2 from the germline V gene are SQVTM and ANQGSEA. This chain's CDR3 is CSVGAGGLSTEAFF. The DNA of the CDR3 is TGCAGCGTTGGGGCAGGGGGCCTTTCCACTGAAGCTTTCTTT.

The rearrangement links TRBV20-1 to TRBJ2-1; D gene ambiguous. The CDR3 is 13 residues long. Germline assignment: CDR1 DFQATT and CDR2 SNEGSKA (reference sequence). V shed 4 bases and J shed 5 bases, with 12 bases lying between them. The DNA for the CDR3 is TGCAGTGCTACCCCTGGAAGGAACAATGAGCAGTTCTTC. Amino acids: CSATPGRNNEQFF.

The table lists this clonotype with many counts. This rearrangement joins TRBV2 to TRBJ2-1, with TRBD1 matching 11 bases. Germline CDR1 SNHLY, CDR2 FYNNEI. The CDR3 is 15 residues long. Unmatched junction bases numbered 2, after V lost 1 base and J lost 6 bases. CDR3 residues: CASSEVGQGVNEQFF. In DNA form, the CDR3 reads TGTGCCAGCAGTGAAGTGGGACAGGGGGTCAATGAGCAGTTCTTC.

A few counts support this clonotype. The rearrangement links TRBV12-3 or TRBV12-4 to TRBJ2-1, with 11 bases aligning to TRBD2. CDR3 length: 14 amino acids. The ends lost 6 bases at V and 4 bases at J; junction bases unmatched: 2. CDR3 DNA: TGTGCCAGCAGGACTAGCGGGACATACAATGAGCAGTTCTTC. Amino acids: CASRTSGTYNEQFF.

This chain links TRBV10-3 with TRBJ1-1; D is uncertain. V was trimmed by 8 bases and J by 4 bases, leaving 14 bases between them. CDR1 and CDR2 (germline): ENHRY, SYGVKD. The CDR3 loop spans 13 amino acids. CDR3 DNA sequence: TGTGCCATCGTGGAAGATTTGAGCACTGAAGCTTTCTTT. The encoded protein is CAIVEDLSTEAFF.

This clonotype was detected ten times or more. This rearrangement joins TRBV20-1 to TRBJ2-7; 7 bases line up with TRBD1. This CDR3 is 12 amino acids long. CDR1 and CDR2 from the germline V gene are DFQATT and SNEGSKA (reference sequence). With 5 bases clipped from V and 1 base from J, the junction kept 2 bases outside the gene matches. The CDR3 DNA follows: TGCAGTGCTCCGGGACAGTCCTACGAGCAGTACTTC. Protein: CSAPGQSYEQYF.

The table lists this clonotype with a few counts. The chain carries TRBV10-3 and TRBJ2-7; 10 bases align to TRBD2. The V gene end was trimmed by 3 bases and the J gene end by 6 bases; junction bases not matched to a gene: 5. Per germline, CDR1 ENHRY and CDR2 SYGVKD. The CDR3 covers 14 residues. CDR3 nucleotides: TGTGCCATCAGTGAATTGACTAGCGGGCTCGAGCAGTACTTC. As protein: CAISELTSGLEQYF.

This chain uses TRBV7-8 with TRBJ2-7; 16 bases fit TRBD2. V shed 5 bases and J 3 bases; nucleotides not matched to a gene: 10. Germline assignment: CDR1 SGHVS and CDR2 FQNEAQ. The CDR3 is 18 residues long. This CDR3 reads CASSPTGTSGRGNYEQYF. The CDR3, as DNA: TGTGCCAGCAGCCCTACCGGGACTAGCGGGAGGGGGAACTACGAGCAGTACTTC.